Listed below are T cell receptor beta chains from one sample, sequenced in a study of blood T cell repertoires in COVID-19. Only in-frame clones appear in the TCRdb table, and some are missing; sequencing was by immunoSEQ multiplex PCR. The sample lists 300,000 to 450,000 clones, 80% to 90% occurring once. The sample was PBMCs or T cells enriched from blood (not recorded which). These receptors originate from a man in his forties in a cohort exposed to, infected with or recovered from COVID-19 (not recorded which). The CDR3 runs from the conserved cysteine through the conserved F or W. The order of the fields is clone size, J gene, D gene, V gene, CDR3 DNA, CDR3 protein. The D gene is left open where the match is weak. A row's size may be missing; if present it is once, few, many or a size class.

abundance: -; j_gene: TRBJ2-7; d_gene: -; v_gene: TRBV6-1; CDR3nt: TGTGCCAGCAGTGAAGGTCTAGAGGGGGACGAGCAGTACTTC; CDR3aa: CASSEGLEGDEQYF
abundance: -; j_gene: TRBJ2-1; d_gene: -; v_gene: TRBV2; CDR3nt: TGTGCCAGCAGTGAAAGGGGGGGAAAGGTTTCGGAGCAGTTCTTC; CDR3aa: CASSERGGKVSEQFF
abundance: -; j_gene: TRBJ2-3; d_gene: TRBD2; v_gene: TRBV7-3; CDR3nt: TGTGCCAGCAGCTTAGCGATACTAGCGGGAGGGCGATTGGGTAGCACAGATACGCAGTATTTT; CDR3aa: CASSLAILAGGRLGSTDTQYF
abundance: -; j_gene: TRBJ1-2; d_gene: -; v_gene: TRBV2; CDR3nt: TGTGCCAGCAGAAGGGGAGGGGAGGGAAGCGGCTACACCTTC; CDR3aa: CASRRGGEGSGYTF
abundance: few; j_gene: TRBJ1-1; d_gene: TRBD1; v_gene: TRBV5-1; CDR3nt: TGCGCCAGCAGCAAAACCGGGACAGGGGATGAAGCTTTCTTT; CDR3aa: CASSKTGTGDEAFF
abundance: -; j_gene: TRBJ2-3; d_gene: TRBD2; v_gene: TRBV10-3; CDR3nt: TGTGCCATCAGTCCCACTAGCGGGGGCACAGATACGCAGTATTTT; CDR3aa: CAISPTSGGTDTQYF
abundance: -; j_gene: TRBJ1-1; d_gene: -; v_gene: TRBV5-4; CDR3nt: TGTGCCAGCAGCCTTAGACAGGACACTGAAGCTTTCTTT; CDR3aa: CASSLRQDTEAFF
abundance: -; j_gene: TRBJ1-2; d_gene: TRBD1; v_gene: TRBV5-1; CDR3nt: TGCGCCAGCAGCCCGGGGACAGGGGGAAACACCTTC; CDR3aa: CASSPGTGGNTF
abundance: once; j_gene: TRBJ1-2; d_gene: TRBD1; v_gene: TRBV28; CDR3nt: TGTGCCAGCCACGGGACAGGGTTTCCCTATGGCTACACCTTC; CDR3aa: CASHGTGFPYGYTF
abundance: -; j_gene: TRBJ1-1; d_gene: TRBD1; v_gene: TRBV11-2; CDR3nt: TGTGCCAGCACGGGACAGGGGGCCTCTCACACTGAAGCTTTCTTT; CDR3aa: CASTGQGASHTEAFF
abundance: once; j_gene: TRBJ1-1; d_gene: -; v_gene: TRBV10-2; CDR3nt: TGCGCCAGCAGCCAACAGGGTTGGACTGAAGCTTTCTTT; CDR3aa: CASSQQGWTEAFF
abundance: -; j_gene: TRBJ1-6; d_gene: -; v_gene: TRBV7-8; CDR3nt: TGTGCCAGCAGCTTAAGCTCGAACCCCCTCCACTTT; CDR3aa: CASSLSSNPLHF
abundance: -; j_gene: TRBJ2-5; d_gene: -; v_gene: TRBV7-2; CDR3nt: TGTGCCAGCAGCAACAGGGTGGCTGAGACCCAGTACTTC; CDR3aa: CASSNRVAETQYF
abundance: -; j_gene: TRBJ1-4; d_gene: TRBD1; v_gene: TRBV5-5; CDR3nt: TGTGCCAGCAGCTTGGCATGGGACAGGAAGATAGGACTGTTTTTT; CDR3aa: CASSLAWDRKIGLFF
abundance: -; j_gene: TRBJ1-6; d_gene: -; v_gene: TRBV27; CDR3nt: TGTGCCAGCAGTCCCTTTTGGCAGGGAAGTTTTGGATCACCCCTCCACTTT; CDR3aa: CASSPFWQGSFGSPLHF
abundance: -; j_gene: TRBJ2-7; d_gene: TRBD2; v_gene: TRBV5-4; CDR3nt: TGTGCCAGCAGCTTGCTTTCGGGGGGACCCCCCTACGAGCAGTACTTC; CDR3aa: CASSLLSGGPPYEQYF
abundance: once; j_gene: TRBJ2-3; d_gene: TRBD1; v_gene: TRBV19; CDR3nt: TGTGCCAGTAGTATCGGACAGGGAACAGATACGCAGTATTTT; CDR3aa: CASSIGQGTDTQYF
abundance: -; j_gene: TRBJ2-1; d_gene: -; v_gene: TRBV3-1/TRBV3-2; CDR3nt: TGTGCCAGCAGCCAAGTACGGGACTGGTTACACAATGAGCAGTTCTTC; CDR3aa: CASSQVRDWLHNEQFF
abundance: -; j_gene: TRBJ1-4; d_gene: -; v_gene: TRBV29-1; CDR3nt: TGCAGCGTTGCTAGGAATCAGAATGAAAAACTGTTTTTT; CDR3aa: CSVARNQNEKLFF
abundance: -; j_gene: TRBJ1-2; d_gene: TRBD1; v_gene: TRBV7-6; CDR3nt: TGTGCCAGCAGCTTAGCACCGACAGGGGCCATCAACTATGGCTACACCTTC; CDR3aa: CASSLAPTGAINYGYTF
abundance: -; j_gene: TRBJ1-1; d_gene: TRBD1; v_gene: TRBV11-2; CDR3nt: TGTGCCAGCAGCTTCTCTACAGGGGGCACTGAAGCTTTCTTT; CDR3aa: CASSFSTGGTEAFF
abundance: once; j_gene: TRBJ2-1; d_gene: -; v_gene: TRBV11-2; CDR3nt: TGTGCCAGCAGCCCGGGGATAGCCAATGAGCAGTTCTTC; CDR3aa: CASSPGIANEQFF
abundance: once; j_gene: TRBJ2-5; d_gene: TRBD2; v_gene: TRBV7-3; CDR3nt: TGTGCCAGCAGCCCCTCTGGGACTAGCGGCAGGGAGACCCAGTACTTC; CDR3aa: CASSPSGTSGRETQYF
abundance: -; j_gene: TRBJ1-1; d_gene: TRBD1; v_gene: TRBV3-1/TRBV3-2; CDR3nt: TGTGCCAGCAGCCAAGCGGACAGGCAGGCTTTCTTT; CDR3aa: CASSQADRQAFF
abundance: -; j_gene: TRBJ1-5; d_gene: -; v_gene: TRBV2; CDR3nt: TGTGCCAGCACGGCAGGGATATATAGCAATCAGCCCCAGCATTTT; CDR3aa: CASTAGIYSNQPQHF
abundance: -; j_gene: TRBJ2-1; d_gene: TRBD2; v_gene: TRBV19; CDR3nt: TGTGCCAGTAGTGCGACGTTGACTAGCGGGTACTACAATGAGCAGTTCTTC; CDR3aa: CASSATLTSGYYNEQFF
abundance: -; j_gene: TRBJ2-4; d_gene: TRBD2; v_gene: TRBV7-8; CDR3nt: TGTGCCAGCAGCTTACAGGGACTAGCGGGAGCGGGCAAAAACATTCAGTACTTC; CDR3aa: CASSLQGLAGAGKNIQYF
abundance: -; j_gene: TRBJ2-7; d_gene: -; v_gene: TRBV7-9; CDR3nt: TGTGCCAGCAGTCGGGGATTCGAGCAGTACTTC; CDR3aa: CASSRGFEQYF
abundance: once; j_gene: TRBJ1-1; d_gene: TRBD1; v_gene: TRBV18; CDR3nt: TGTGCCAGCTCACCTGCAGACAGGGGCGGCACTGAAGCTTTCTTT; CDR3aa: CASSPADRGGTEAFF
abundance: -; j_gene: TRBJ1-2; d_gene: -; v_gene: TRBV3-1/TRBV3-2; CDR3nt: TGTGCCAGCAGCCAACGCGGCAGGGGCGCGGGCTACACCTTC; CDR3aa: CASSQRGRGAGYTF
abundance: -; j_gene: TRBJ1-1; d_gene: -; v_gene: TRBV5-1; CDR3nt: TGCGCCAGCAGCTTGGAGGTGGGGGCAGGGACTGAAGCTTTCTTT; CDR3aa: CASSLEVGAGTEAFF
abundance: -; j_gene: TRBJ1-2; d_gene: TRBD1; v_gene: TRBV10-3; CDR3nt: TGTGCCATCAGGCCGGGACAGGGGATCTATGGCTACACCTTC; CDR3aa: CAIRPGQGIYGYTF
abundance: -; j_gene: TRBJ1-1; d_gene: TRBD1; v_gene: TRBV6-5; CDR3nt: TGTGCCAGCAGTTACTTCCAGGGGGCGAACACTGAAGCTTTCTTT; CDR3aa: CASSYFQGANTEAFF
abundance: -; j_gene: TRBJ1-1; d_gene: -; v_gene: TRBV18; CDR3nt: TGTGCCAGCTCACCCTATAACACTGAAGCTTTCTTT; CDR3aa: CASSPYNTEAFF
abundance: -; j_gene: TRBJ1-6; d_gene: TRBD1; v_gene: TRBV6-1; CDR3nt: TGTGCCAGCAGTGGGGACAGGGTTCTGGAAAATTCACCCCTCCACTTT; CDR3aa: CASSGDRVLENSPLHF
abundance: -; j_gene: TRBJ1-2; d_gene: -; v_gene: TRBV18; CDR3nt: TGTGCCAGCTCACCGACGCCACAGCTGAACTATGGCTACACCTTC; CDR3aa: CASSPTPQLNYGYTF
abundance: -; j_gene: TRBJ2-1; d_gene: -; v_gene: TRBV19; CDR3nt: TGTGCCAGTAGTATCGTTTGGGGGGGCCCCTACAATGAGCAGTTCTTC; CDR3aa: CASSIVWGGPYNEQFF
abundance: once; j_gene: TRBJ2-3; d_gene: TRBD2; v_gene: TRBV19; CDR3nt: TGTGCCAGTAGTATGCGGGGGGCCACAGATACGCAGTATTTT; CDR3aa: CASSMRGATDTQYF
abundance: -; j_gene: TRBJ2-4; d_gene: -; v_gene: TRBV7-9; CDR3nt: TGTGCCAGCAGCTTCCACGACAGATTAAAAAACATTCAGTACTTC; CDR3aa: CASSFHDRLKNIQYF
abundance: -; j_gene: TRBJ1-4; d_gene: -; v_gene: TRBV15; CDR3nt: TGTGCCACCAGCAGAGATAGGGGGAATGAAAAACTGTTTTTT; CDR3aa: CATSRDRGNEKLFF
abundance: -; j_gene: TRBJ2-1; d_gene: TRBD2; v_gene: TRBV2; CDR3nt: TGTGCCAGCAGTTTGGAGCGGGGCTCCTACAATGAGCAGTTCTTC; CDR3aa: CASSLERGSYNEQFF
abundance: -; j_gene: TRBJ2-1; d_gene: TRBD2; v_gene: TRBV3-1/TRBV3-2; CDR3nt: TGTGCCAGCAGCCAAGAGGGGGTAGCGGGAGTAAATGAGCAGTTCTTC; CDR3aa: CASSQEGVAGVNEQFF
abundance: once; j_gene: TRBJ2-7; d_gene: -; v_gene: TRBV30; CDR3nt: TGTGCCTCCGATCGTGGCGGTTACGAGCAGTACTTC; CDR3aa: CASDRGGYEQYF
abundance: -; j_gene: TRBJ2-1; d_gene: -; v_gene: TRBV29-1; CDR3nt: TGCAGCGTTGCGCAGGGATATGAGCAGTTCTTC; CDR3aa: CSVAQGYEQFF
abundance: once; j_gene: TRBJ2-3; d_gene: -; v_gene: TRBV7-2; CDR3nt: TGTGCCAGCAGCTGGTCCTTAGCGGTCATGGGCACAGATACGCAGTATTTT; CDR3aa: CASSWSLAVMGTDTQYF
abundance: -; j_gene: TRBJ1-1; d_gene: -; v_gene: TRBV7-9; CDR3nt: TGTGCCAGCAGCTTAGACAGATTGAACACTGAAGCTTTCTTT; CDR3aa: CASSLDRLNTEAFF
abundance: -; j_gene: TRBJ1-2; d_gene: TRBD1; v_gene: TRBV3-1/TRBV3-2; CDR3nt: TGTGCCAGCAGCCAAACCCTCGGGACAGGGTATTTGTATGGCTACACCTTC; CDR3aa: CASSQTLGTGYLYGYTF
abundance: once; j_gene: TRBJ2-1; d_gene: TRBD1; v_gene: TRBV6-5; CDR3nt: TGTGCCAGCAGTTACGGGGTAGGGGGCGGTGAGCAGTTCTTC; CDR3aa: CASSYGVGGGEQFF
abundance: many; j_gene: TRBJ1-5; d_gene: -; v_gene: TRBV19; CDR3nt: TGTGCCAGTAGGGGGCAGGGCAATCAGCCCCAGCATTTT; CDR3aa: CASRGQGNQPQHF
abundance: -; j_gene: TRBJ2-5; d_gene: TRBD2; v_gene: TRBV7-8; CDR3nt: TGTGCCAGTCGACTAGCGGGTCAAGAGACCCAGTACTTC; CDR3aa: CASRLAGQETQYF
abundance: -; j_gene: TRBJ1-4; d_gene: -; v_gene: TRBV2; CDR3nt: TGTGCCAGCAGTGAAGCTTCGACAGTTAATGAAAAACTGTTTTTT; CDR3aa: CASSEASTVNEKLFF
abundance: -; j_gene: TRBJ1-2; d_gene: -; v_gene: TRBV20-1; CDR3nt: TGCAGGTCCACGGGGAAGGGCGGCTACACCTTC; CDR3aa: CRSTGKGGYTF
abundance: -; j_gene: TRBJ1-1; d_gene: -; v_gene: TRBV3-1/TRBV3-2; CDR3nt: TGTGCCAGCAGCCAAGACCAAAGTACAAACACTGAAGCTTTCTTT; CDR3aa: CASSQDQSTNTEAFF